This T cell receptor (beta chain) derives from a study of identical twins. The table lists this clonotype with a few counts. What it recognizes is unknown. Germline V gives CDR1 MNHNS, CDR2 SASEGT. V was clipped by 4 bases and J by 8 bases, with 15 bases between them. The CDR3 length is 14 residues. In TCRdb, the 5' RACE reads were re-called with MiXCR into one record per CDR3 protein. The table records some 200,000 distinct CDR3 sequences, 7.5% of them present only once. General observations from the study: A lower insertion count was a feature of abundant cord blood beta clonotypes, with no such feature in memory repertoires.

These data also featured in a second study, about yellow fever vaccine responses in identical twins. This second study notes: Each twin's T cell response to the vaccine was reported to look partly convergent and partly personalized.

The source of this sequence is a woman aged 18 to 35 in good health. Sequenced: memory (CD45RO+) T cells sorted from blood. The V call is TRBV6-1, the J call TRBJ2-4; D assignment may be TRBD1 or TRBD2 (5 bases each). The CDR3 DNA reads TGTGCCAGCAGTGTCCCCGGGACGGAAGACATTCAGTACTTC. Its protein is CASSVPGTEDIQYF.